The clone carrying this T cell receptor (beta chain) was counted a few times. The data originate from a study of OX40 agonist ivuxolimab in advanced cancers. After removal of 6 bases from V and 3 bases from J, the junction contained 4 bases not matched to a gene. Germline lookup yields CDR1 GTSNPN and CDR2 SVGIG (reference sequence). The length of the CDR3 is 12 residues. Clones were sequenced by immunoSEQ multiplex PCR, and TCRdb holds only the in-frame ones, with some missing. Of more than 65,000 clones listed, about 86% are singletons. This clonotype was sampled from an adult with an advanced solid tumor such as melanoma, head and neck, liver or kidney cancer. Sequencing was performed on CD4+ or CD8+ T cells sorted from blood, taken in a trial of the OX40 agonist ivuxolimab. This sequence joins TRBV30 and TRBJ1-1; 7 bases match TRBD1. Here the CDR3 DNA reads TGTGCCTGTCGACAGGGCGACACTGAAGCTTTCTTT. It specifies CACRQGDTEAFF.